The 22 T cell receptor beta chains given below trace back to one sample, sequenced in a study of cytotoxic CD8 clonotypes in ibrutinib-treated CLL. Profiled with immunoSEQ multiplex PCR; TCRdb holds only in-frame clones, not every one. The table shows 23,000 or so clones, with roughly 70% occurring only once. The starting material was PBMCs, obtained after 24 months of ibrutinib treatment. The receptors were gathered from a human donor with chronic lymphocytic leukemia.

This clone has just one count. This chain joins TRBV5-4 and TRBJ1-2; 9 nucleotides agree with TRBD1. Germline lookup yields CDR1 SGHNT and CDR2 YYREEE (reference sequence). The CDR3 covers 15 residues. V dropped 4 bases and J dropped 7; count of bases not matched to a gene: 11. CDR3 DNA: TGTGCCAGCAGCGAACCGACAGGGGGACGGGGTGGCTACACCTTC. Translated: CASSEPTGGRGGYTF.

The sample holds one count of this clone. The chain recombines TRBV28 with TRBJ1-4, with 8 bases matching TRBD1. There are 14 residues in the CDR3. Germline values: CDR1 MDHEN, CDR2 SYDVKM. The trim removed 4 bases at V and 11 bases at J, leaving 9 bases unmatched. CDR3 nucleotide sequence: TGTGCCAGCAGTTCCCGGACAGGGTCGAGGAAACTGTTTTTT. It translates to CASSSRTGSRKLFF.

As to this clone: Additional DNA sequences in this sample encode the identical CDR3. This rearrangement joins TRBV7-2 to TRBJ1-1; tentative D call: TRBD1 (5 bases). CDR1 and CDR2 (germline): SGHTA, FQGNSA. This CDR3 is 14 amino acids long. V dropped 1 base and J dropped 1 base, with 7 bases sitting between them. The chain's CDR3 is CASSLGRANTEAFF. The CDR3 nucleotides read TGTGCCAGCAGCTTAGGCAGGGCGAACACTGAAGCTTTCTTT.

The V and J genes are TRBV2 and TRBJ1-5, with TRBD1 as a possible D gene (6 bases). There are 13 residues in the CDR3. The germline V gene has CDR1 SNHLY and CDR2 FYNNEI. V was clipped by 9 bases and J by 3 bases, with 12 bases between them. CDR3 loop: CASSTGYNQPQHF. CDR3 sequence (DNA): TGTGCCAGTTCGACAGGCTACAATCAGCCCCAGCATTTT.

The rearrangement joins TRBV5-5 to TRBJ2-2, with D perhaps assigned TRBD1 or TRBD2 (5 bases each). V lost 2 bases and J 5 bases, leaving 22 bases between the germline ends. The germline CDR1 and CDR2 sequences are SGHKS and YYEKEE (reference sequence). CDR3 length: 18 residues. The CDR3 region is CASSLRDDSYVVTGELFF. The CDR3 coding sequence is TGTGCCAGCAGCTTAAGGGACGACTCCTATGTCGTGACCGGGGAGCTGTTTTTT.

The genes are TRBV10-1 and TRBJ2-7, with a possible D match to TRBD2 (5 bases). Germline-derived CDR1 and CDR2 are WNHNN and SYGVQD (reference sequence). Trimming left V 4 bases short and J 0 bases short, with 10 bases between. This CDR3 contains 14 residues. This CDR3 is CASSARASSYEQYF. For the CDR3, the DNA is TGCGCCAGCAGTGCGAGGGCCTCCTCCTACGAGCAGTACTTC.

V gene TRBV5-1 combines with J gene TRBJ1-1; weak D call: TRBD1 (5 bases). V shed 2 bases and J shed 7 bases, with 15 bases lying between them. The germline V gene has CDR1 SGHRS and CDR2 YFSETQ. CDR3 length equals 14 residues. This CDR3 reads CASSFTGAGLEAFF. For the CDR3, the DNA is TGCGCCAGCAGCTTCACAGGAGCGGGGCTTGAAGCTTTCTTT.

With regard to this clone: Compared with germline, one end of the junction differs, possibly owing to a read error. CDR3 DNA: TGTGCTAGCAGCTTGGACGACTCCTACAATGAGCAGTTCTTC. Protein: CASSLDDSYNEQFF. The chain joins TRBV7-7 to TRBJ2-1; the D is unclear. The CDR3 has 14 residues. The V gene's germline CDR1 is SSHAT and CDR2 FNYEAQ (reference sequence). Full variable domain (missing parts from reference TRBV7-7 and TRBJ2-1): GAGVSQSPRYKVTKRGQDVTLRCDPISSHATLYWYQQALGQGPEFLTYFNYEAQPDKSGLPSDRFSAERPEGSISTLTIQRTEQRDSAMYRCASSLDDSYNEQFFGPGTRLTVL.

The chain recombines TRBV14 with TRBJ2-2; weak D call: TRBD1 (5 bases). The CDR3 consists of 15 residues. V shed 3 bases and J shed 7 bases, with 15 bases lying between them. Germline lookup yields CDR1 SGHDN and CDR2 FVKESK. The CDR3 loop is CASSQLQGYGGELFF. CDR3 sequence (DNA): TGTGCCAGCAGCCAGCTGCAGGGATATGGCGGGGAGCTGTTTTTT.

The chain couples TRBV5-1 to TRBJ1-1; 7 positions match TRBD1. This CDR3 has 13 residues. The trim removed 5 bases at V and 5 bases at J, leaving 6 bases unmatched. Germline CDR1 and CDR2: SGHRS and YFSETQ. The CDR3 DNA reads as TGCGCCAGCAGTCATACAGGGGCGACTGAAGCTTTCTTT. Encoded protein: CASSHTGATEAFF.

This sequence joins TRBV6-6 and TRBJ2-7, with 7 bases fitting TRBD1. V was pared by 6 bases and J by 4 bases, with 15 bases of the junction left unmatched. The CDR3 totals 16 residues. Germline CDR1 is MNHNY and CDR2 is SVGAGI (reference sequence). In DNA form, the CDR3 reads TGTGCCAGCAGACCCAATAGACAGGGACATGGTTACGAGCAGTACTTC. Translating it yields CASRPNRQGHGYEQYF.

The chain links TRBV16 to TRBJ2-2; D remains unclear. Between the trimmed V and J ends, which lost 0 bases and 5 bases, there was a span of 4 bases. This CDR3 comprises 13 residues. Germline V gene lookup returns CDR1 KGHSY and CDR2 FQNENV. The CDR3 is CASSQSTTGELFF. The CDR3 region has the DNA TGTGCCAGCAGCCAATCAACGACCGGGGAGCTGTTTTTT. The variable domain in full, completed from reference TRBV16 and TRBJ2-2, reads GEEVAQTPKHLVRGEGQKAKLYCAPIKGHSYVFWYQQVLKNEFKFLISFQNENVFDETGMPKERFSAKCLPNSPCSLEIQATKLEDSAVYFCASSQSTTGELFFGEGSRLTVL.

V and J are TRBV5-4 and TRBJ1-1; D remains unclear. The CDR3 extends over 15 amino acids. The germline gives CDR1 SGHNT, CDR2 YYREEE (reference sequence). The V gene lost 1 base and the J gene lost 2 bases, with 12 bases spanning the gap. The CDR3 nucleotides are TGTGCCAGCAGCTTGTTCTCTAGGACTAACACTGAAGCTTTCTTT. Translation: CASSLFSRTNTEAFF.

This clone was recorded once. The chain combines TRBV13 with TRBJ2-7, with D maybe TRBD2 (5 bases). The CDR3 has 14 amino acids. The germline V and J ends were trimmed by 4 bases and 5 bases, with 15 bases remaining between them. Germline lookup yields CDR1 PRHDT and CDR2 FYEKMQ (reference sequence). The CDR3 loop reads CASSYRSGSDEQYF. The CDR3 DNA reads TGTGCCAGCAGCTATAGGTCGGGGTCGGACGAGCAGTACTTC.

The chain is built from TRBV7-6 and TRBJ2-3; D not resolved. The CDR3 runs to 12 residues. Trimming left V 3 bases short and J 6 bases short, with 7 bases between. Per the germline V gene, CDR1 is SGHVS and CDR2 is FNYEAQ. CDR3 bases: TGTGCCAGCAGCTTCGGAGCGGATACGCAGTATTTT. Translating gives CASSFGADTQYF.

The chain combines TRBV5-4 with TRBJ2-3, with D possibly matching TRBD2 (6 bases). Trimming left V 0 bases short and J 5 bases short, with 16 bases between. The CDR3 loop spans 16 amino acids. CDR1 is SGHNT, CDR2 YYREEE, per germline (reference sequence). The CDR3: CASSLAVAGSRDTQYF. For the CDR3, the DNA is TGTGCCAGCAGCTTGGCAGTGGCGGGGAGTAGAGATACGCAGTATTTT. Full variable domain (rest looked up from reference TRBV5-4 and TRBJ2-3): ETGVTQSPTHLIKTRGQQVTLRCSSQSGHNTVSWYQQALGQGPQFIFQYYREEENGRGNFPPRFSGLQFPNYSSELNVNALELDDSALYLCASSLAVAGSRDTQYFGPGTRLTVL.

This clone has a handful of counts. V is TRBV4-2 and J is TRBJ1-5, with no clear D. The CDR3 runs 12 residues. V was shortened by 0 bases and J by 13 bases, with 10 bases between the two germline ends. In germline, CDR1 is LGHNA, CDR2 YNFKEQ. The CDR3 region has the DNA TGTGCCAGCAGCCAAGATGGTTGGGAACAGCATTTT. Protein sequence: CASSQDGWEQHF.

The chain links TRBV28 to TRBJ2-1, with a tentative D call TRBD2 (6 bases). The germline V gene encodes CDR1 MDHEN and CDR2 SYDVKM. V gave up 6 bases and J gave up 11 bases, with 23 bases separating them. The CDR3 has 15 residues. The CDR3 protein is CASSPPGEAMGKQFF. The CDR3 nucleotides read TGTGCCAGCAGCCCCCCGGGAGAGGCGATGGGGAAGCAGTTCTTC.

The V and J genes are TRBV5-1 and TRBJ1-6; D not certain. Germline lookup yields CDR1 SGHRS and CDR2 YFSETQ. The V end was cut by 1 base, the J end by 0 bases, with 11 bases between. The CDR3 has 17 residues. In nucleotides, the CDR3 is TGCGCCAGCAGCTTGAATGTCGTGGGCTCCTATAATTCACCCCTCCACTTT. This translates into CASSLNVVGSYNSPLHF.

This clone was detected a few times. The chain has TRBV27 and TRBJ2-2; D gene unclear. V lost 6 bases, J lost 0 bases, and 14 bases lay in between. This CDR3 has 16 amino acids. Germline V lookup: CDR1 MNHEY, CDR2 SMNVEV (reference sequence). CDR3 bases: TGTGCCAGCAGCCGGTCCGGCCTATCGAACACCGGGGAGCTGTTTTTT. Translation gives CASSRSGLSNTGELFF.

The V and J genes are TRBV7-6 and TRBJ1-3; D not resolved. From germline, CDR1 is SGHVS and CDR2 FNYEAQ. V lost 0 bases, J lost 4 bases, and 4 bases lay in between. The CDR3 extends over 13 amino acids. DNA for the CDR3: TGTGCCAGCAGCTTAGCTAGAGGAAACACCATATATTTT. Translation: CASSLARGNTIYF.

The chain has TRBV19 and TRBJ2-3, with D tentatively TRBD2 (6 bases). The CDR3 totals 17 residues. V was trimmed by 3 bases and J by 2 bases, leaving 18 bases between them. The germline CDR1 and CDR2 sequences are LNHDA and SQIVND (reference sequence). The CDR3 is CASSIWGGDSYTDTQYF. The CDR3 DNA reads TGTGCCAGTAGTATTTGGGGCGGGGACTCATACACAGATACGCAGTATTTT.